One sample yielded the 19 T cell receptor beta chains listed below, sequenced in a study of cytomegalovirus exposure and HLA in healthy donors. PCR involved 60 Vbeta and 13 Jbeta primers. Using immunoSEQ multiplex PCR, the repertoire was profiled, and TCRdb retains in-frame clones only, with some absent. The sample shows some 190,000 clones, about nine tenths of them seen only once. The specimen sequenced was PBMCs. Source of these receptors: a man aged 25-45 years in good health and CMV-seronegative.

This clone has only one observation. The CDR3 nucleotides are TGTGCCAGCAGAGGGACTAGCGGGCCCGGCACAGATACGCAGTATTTT. As protein: CASRGTSGPGTDTQYF. The chain couples TRBV27 to TRBJ2-3; TRBD2 aligns across 12 bases. The ends lost 6 bases at V and 1 base at J; junction bases unmatched: 5. CDR3 length equals 16 residues. Germline V gene data show CDR1 as MNHEY and CDR2 as SMNVEV (reference sequence).

A note on this clone: At one end, the junction sequence differs from germline, possibly due to a read error. This chain links TRBV7-7 with TRBJ1-4; 8 bases align to TRBD1. The CDR3 has 15 amino acids. The V gene's germline CDR1 is SSHAT and CDR2 FNYEAQ (reference sequence). Here the CDR3 DNA reads TGTGCTAGCAGTCCCAACAGGGGGACTAATGAAAAACTGTTTTTT. Its translation is CASSPNRGTNEKLFF.

The rearrangement links TRBV19 to TRBJ2-2, with 8 bases matching TRBD2. This CDR3 spans 15 amino acids. Germline values: CDR1 LNHDA, CDR2 SQIVND (reference sequence). With V trimmed by 7 bases and J by 5 bases, 9 bases remained unmatched. The CDR3 is CASTGGVEGTGELFF. CDR3 DNA sequence: TGTGCCAGTACGGGGGGGGTAGAGGGAACCGGGGAGCTGTTTTTT.

This chain links TRBV13 with TRBJ1-2; D possibly corresponds to TRBD1 (5 bases). V lost 7 bases to trimming and J lost 3 bases, with 18 bases between them. CDR3 length: 15 residues. Germline V CDR1 and CDR2: PRHDT, FYEKMQ (reference sequence). CDR3 amino acids: CASTLRGELDYGYTF. The CDR3 DNA follows: TGTGCCAGCACCCTCCGGGGGGAACTCGACTATGGCTACACCTTC.

The CDR3 region is CASSPRGLPYEQYF. The CDR3 region has the DNA TGTGCCAGCAGCCCTAGAGGTTTACCCTACGAGCAGTACTTC. The chain is built from TRBV7-9 and TRBJ2-7; D gene uncertain. Germline V gene lookup returns CDR1 SEHNR and CDR2 FQNEAQ (reference sequence). The CDR3 sequence is 14 residues long. The germline V and J ends were trimmed by 5 bases and 2 bases, with 13 bases remaining between them.

V usage is TRBV11-2 and J usage is TRBJ2-7; the D gene is possibly TRBD2 (7 bases). V was cut by 2 bases and J by 0 bases, with 11 bases left in between. The CDR3 is made up of 15 amino acids. Germline assignment: CDR1 SGHAT and CDR2 FQNNGV. The CDR3 region has the DNA TGTGCCAGCAGCTTACGGGGGGCGAGCTCCTACGAGCAGTACTTC. It yields the protein CASSLRGASSYEQYF.

The chain employs TRBV28 and TRBJ1-3; D is ambiguous. The V gene's germline CDR1 is MDHEN and CDR2 SYDVKM. This CDR3 region has 13 residues. Deletions cut 8 bases from V and 3 bases from J, with 11 bases between. This CDR3 reads CASLAPRGNTIYF. In nucleotides, the CDR3 is TGTGCCAGCCTAGCACCGCGTGGAAACACCATATATTTT.

Details on this clone: This CDR3 is also generated by other DNA sequences in the sample. The chain is built from TRBV7-9 and TRBJ1-6, with D hard to call. The CDR3 is 16 residues long. The V end was cut by 5 bases, the J end by 10 bases, with 21 bases between. CDR1 and CDR2 from the germline V gene are SEHNR and FQNEAQ (reference sequence). CDR3 DNA: TGTGCCAGCAGCCCTAATCAGTCGGGGTCGTGGTCACCCCTCCACTTT. This codes for CASSPNQSGSWSPLHF.

CDR3 amino acids: CASSYGQISYGYTF. CDR3 bases: TGTGCCAGCAGTTACGGGCAGATAAGCTACGGCTACACCTTC. The rearrangement uses TRBV6-5 and TRBJ1-2; D uncertain. Germline CDR1 MNHEY, CDR2 SVGAGI. V lost 2 bases to trimming and J lost 8 bases, with 15 bases between them. The CDR3 has 14 residues.

This clone came up a few times. This chain connects TRBV18 to TRBJ1-1, with 8 bases identical to TRBD1. This CDR3 region has 15 residues. Germline V gene sequence: CDR1 KGHSH, CDR2 LQKENI. The V segment lost 3 bases and the J segment 4 bases; nucleotides outside the gene matches: 7. CDR3 nucleotides: TGTGCCAGCTCACCCCAAACAGGGGGAGGCACTGAAGCTTTCTTT. Translation: CASSPQTGGGTEAFF.

This chain uses TRBV18 with TRBJ1-1, with TRBD1 matching 8 bases. Germline V lookup: CDR1 KGHSH, CDR2 LQKENI. With 2 bases clipped from V and 5 bases from J, the junction kept 4 bases outside the gene matches. The CDR3 has 14 amino acids. The CDR3 sequence: CASSPEDRVTEAFF. The CDR3 DNA sequence: TGTGCCAGCTCACCAGAGGACAGGGTTACTGAAGCTTTCTTT.

CDR3 sequence: CASSPRGAGGLLSYEQYF. The CDR3 bases are TGTGCCAGCAGCCCCCGCGGGGCGGGAGGGCTACTCTCCTACGAGCAGTACTTC. The chain links TRBV13 to TRBJ2-7; 9 nucleotides align to TRBD2. There are 18 residues in the CDR3. Germline values: CDR1 PRHDT, CDR2 FYEKMQ (reference sequence). Trimming took 5 bases from V and 0 from J; bases not matched to a gene: 14.

The chain is built from TRBV2 and TRBJ1-6; 8 nucleotides agree with TRBD1. Germline values: CDR1 SNHLY, CDR2 FYNNEI. V shed 7 bases and J 9 bases; nucleotides not matched to a gene: 14. The CDR3 spans 16 residues. CDR3 in amino acids: CASITDRAGLGSPLHF. The CDR3 nucleotides are TGTGCCAGCATAACGGACAGGGCGGGTCTTGGTTCACCCCTCCACTTT. Full variable domain (outside the CDR3, taken from reference TRBV2 and TRBJ1-6): EPEVTQTPSHQVTQMGQEVILRCVPISNHLYFYWYRQILGQKVEFLVSFYNNEISEKSEIFDDQFSVERPDGSNFTLKIRSTKLEDSAMYFCASITDRAGLGSPLHFGNGTRLTVT.

The V and J genes are TRBV5-1 and TRBJ2-7, with D possibly matching TRBD2 (5 bases). Germline V gives CDR1 SGHRS, CDR2 YFSETQ. The CDR3 contains 16 residues. V lost 0 bases and J 2 bases, leaving 15 bases between the germline ends. CDR3 in amino acids: CASSLEGLSGTYEQYF. The CDR3 DNA is TGCGCCAGCAGCTTGGAAGGACTCTCCGGCACCTACGAGCAGTACTTC. The whole variable domain, filled in from reference TRBV5-1 and TRBJ2-7, reads KAGVTQTPRYLIKTRGQQVTLSCSPISGHRSVSWYQQTPGQGLQFLFEYFSETQRNKGNFPGRFSGRQFSNSRSEMNVSTLELGDSALYLCASSLEGLSGTYEQYFGPGTRLTVT.

The CDR3 coding sequence is TGTGCCACCAGCAGGGGGACAGGGGAAGAGACCCAGTACTTC. It specifies CATSRGTGEETQYF. The chain has TRBV15 and TRBJ2-5, with 10 positions matching TRBD1. The CDR3 is made up of 14 amino acids. Germline V lookup: CDR1 LNHNV, CDR2 YYDKDF (reference sequence). Unmatched junction bases numbered 1, after V lost 3 bases and J lost 3 bases.

The chain has TRBV10-3 and TRBJ2-5; TRBD1 aligns across 8 bases. The DNA matches TRBJ2-7 better at its end, which makes the J call doubtful. Germline V gene data show CDR1 as ENHRY and CDR2 as SYGVKD. The length of the CDR3 is 13 residues. The CDR3 protein is CAISARGTGEQYF. The CDR3 DNA reads as TGTGCCATCAGCGCCAGGGGGACAGGCGAGCAGTACTTC.

The chain couples TRBV28 to TRBJ2-6, with D possibly being TRBD1 (6 bases). Germline V lookup: CDR1 MDHEN, CDR2 SYDVKM. There are 18 residues in the CDR3. V lost 5 bases to trimming and J lost 0 bases, with 17 bases between them. The CDR3, as DNA: TGTGCCAGCAGTCGAACAGGGAAAACTCGCTCTGGGGCCAACGTCCTGACTTTC. This sequence encodes CASSRTGKTRSGANVLTF.

CDR3 in DNA: TGCGCCAGCAGCTTGGCGGGAACAGGGAGCTCTGGAAACACCATATATTTT. Translated, it gives CASSLAGTGSSGNTIYF. J is TRBJ1-3 and V is TRBV5-1; D possibly corresponds to TRBD1 (6 bases). Trimming left V 0 bases short and J 0 bases short, with 13 bases between. Germline V gene sequence: CDR1 SGHRS, CDR2 YFSETQ. The CDR3 extends over 17 amino acids.

On this clone itself: Mismatch with germline at one junction end may stem from a read error. This chain links TRBV7-9 with TRBJ2-7, with D perhaps TRBD1 (6 bases). The germline CDR1 and CDR2 sequences are SEHNR and FQNEAQ (reference sequence). This CDR3 is built from 16 residues. The CDR3 sequence is CSSSPRTGTSSYEQYF. The CDR3 region has the DNA TGTTCCAGCAGCCCCCGGACCGGGACAAGCTCCTACGAGCAGTACTTC.